This entry features one T cell receptor beta chain sequence. As yet, its antigen is unknown. It may be a read error: a sequence one base away is much more abundant. The TCRbeta library incorporated unique molecular identifiers. Via MiXCR, TCRdb re-called the PCR reads, giving one row per CDR3 protein. The repertoire has approximately 630,000 distinct CDR3 sequences, under 15% of them found once; the top ten carry 0.79%. Trimming shortened V by 4 bases and J by 1 base, and 9 bases separated the two germline ends. The CDR3 runs 14 residues. Germline lookup yields CDR1 SGHAT and CDR2 FQNNGV. The source of the sample is a study of T-cell reconstitution after alpha-beta-depleted transplantation in children. Study-level results: Reportedly, alpha-beta T cells present about two months post-transplant originated from several hundred expanded clones of graft origin. Recipient T cells and thymic progenitors that survived gave rise to the high TCRbeta diversity observed at day 60 in some patients. Among T cells one year after transplant, newly produced cells accounted for most counts and diversity.

The input for sequencing was PBMCs, taken before TCRalphabeta/CD19-depleted stem cell transplant. This TCR was sampled from a girl aged 2 to 9 with congenital amegakaryocytic thrombocytopenia, due to receive a stem cell transplant. This chain uses TRBV11-2 with TRBJ2-3; the D is unclear. The CDR3 here is CASSSLVGTDTQYF. The CDR3 nucleotides are TGTGCCAGCAGCTCTCTGGTCGGCACAGATACGCAGTATTTT. The entire variable domain, with the rest obtained from reference TRBV11-2 and TRBJ2-3, is as follows: EAGVAQSPRYKIIEKRQSVAFWCNPISGHATLYWYQQILGQGPKLLIQFQNNGVVDDSQLPKDRFSAERLKGVDSTLKIQPAKLEDSAVYLCASSSLVGTDTQYFGPGTRLTVL.